The 11 T cell receptor beta chains listed next were all sequenced from one sample in a study of cytomegalovirus exposure and HLA in healthy donors. This PCR relied on a set of 60 Vbeta primers and 13 Jbeta primers. Profiled with immunoSEQ multiplex PCR; TCRdb holds only in-frame clones, not every one. In all, the sample yields some 180,000 clones. The material sequenced was PBMCs. Receptors originate from a man aged 25-45 years in good health and CMV-seronegative.

The chain combines TRBV11-2 with TRBJ1-2, with TRBD1 identical over 7 bases. This CDR3 is built from 15 residues. V shed 7 bases and J 7 bases; nucleotides not matched to a gene: 15. The germline gives CDR1 SGHAT, CDR2 FQNNGV. CDR3 DNA sequence: TGTGCCAGCACGGTGGGGATGGGGGGACAGAGTGGCTACACCTTC. It codes for CASTVGMGGQSGYTF. The whole variable domain, filled in from reference TRBV11-2 and TRBJ1-2, reads EAGVAQSPRYKIIEKRQSVAFWCNPISGHATLYWYQQILGQGPKLLIQFQNNGVVDDSQLPKDRFSAERLKGVDSTLKIQPAKLEDSAVYLCASTVGMGGQSGYTFGSGTRLTVV.

The gene calls are TRBV5-8 and TRBJ2-3; the match to TRBD2 covers 11 bases. CDR3 length: 17 amino acids. With 0 bases clipped from V and 0 bases from J, the junction kept 3 bases outside the gene matches. CDR1 is SGHTS and CDR2 is YDEGEE in the germline V gene. CDR3 sequence (DNA): TGTGCCAGCAGCTTGGCCGGGACTAGCGGAAGCACAGATACGCAGTATTTT. It specifies CASSLAGTSGSTDTQYF.

The J gene is TRBJ1-1, the V gene TRBV5-1; D call uncertain. V was clipped by 3 bases and J by 3 bases, with 12 bases between them. The CDR3 totals 14 residues. Per germline, CDR1 SGHRS and CDR2 YFSETQ. CDR3 sequence: CASSSQALDTEAFF. CDR3 nucleotide sequence: TGCGCCAGCAGCTCTCAGGCGCTTGACACTGAAGCTTTCTTT.

The rearrangement joins TRBV14 to TRBJ2-7, with a weak D call TRBD1 (6 bases). Looked up from germline, CDR1 is SGHDN and CDR2 is FVKESK. Trimming took off 1 base at V and 3 bases at J, with 19 bases between the two ends. The CDR3 loop spans 17 amino acids. As DNA, the CDR3 is TGTGCCAGCAGCCAAGCCAAAGGAACCCGGGACAACTACGAGCAGTACTTC. Translated, it gives CASSQAKGTRDNYEQYF. The full variable domain, rest sourced from reference TRBV14 and TRBJ2-7, is EAGVTQFPSHSVIEKGQTVTLRCDPISGHDNLYWYRRVMGKEIKFLLHFVKESKQDESGMPNNRFLAERTGGTYSTLKVQPAELEDSGVYFCASSQAKGTRDNYEQYFGPGTRLTVT.

The rearrangement links TRBV6-4 to TRBJ2-6, with 7 bases fitting TRBD1. The CDR3 contains 17 residues. Trimming removed 1 base from V and 1 base from J; junction bases left unmatched: 4. Germline V gives CDR1 MRHNA, CDR2 SNTAGT. CDR3 DNA: TGTGCCAGCAGTGACTTCACAGGGGTGTCTGGGGCCAACGTCCTGACTTTC. Its translation is CASSDFTGVSGANVLTF.

The chain employs TRBV6-6 and TRBJ1-6; D gene ambiguous. Looked up from germline, CDR1 is MNHNY and CDR2 is SVGAGI (reference sequence). The length of the CDR3 is 15 residues. Trimming stripped 6 bases from V and 0 bases from J, with 9 bases between. Here the CDR3 DNA reads TGTGCCAGCAGCCCGTCCAGCTCCTATAATTCACCCCTCCACTTT. It translates to CASSPSSSYNSPLHF.

The chain has TRBV2 and TRBJ2-1; 15 nucleotides line up with TRBD2. The J segment lost 9 bases and the V segment lost 8 bases, leaving 5 bases of the junction unmatched. CDR1 and CDR2 (germline): SNHLY, FYNNEI. The CDR3 sequence is 14 residues long. The CDR3 sequence: CASGGTSGRSEQFF. As DNA, the CDR3 is TGTGCCAGCGGGGGGACTAGCGGGAGGTCTGAGCAGTTCTTC.

The chain has TRBV18 and TRBJ1-2, with 8 nucleotides matching TRBD1. The CDR3 sequence is 12 residues long. Germline CDR1 is KGHSH and CDR2 is LQKENI. With V trimmed by 6 bases and J by 6 bases, 3 bases remained unmatched. The DNA of the CDR3 is TGTGCCAGCTCCATGGACAGGGATGGCTACACCTTC. It specifies CASSMDRDGYTF.

The J gene is TRBJ2-3, the V gene TRBV19, with D possibly matching TRBD1 (5 bases). V shed 7 bases and J shed 0 bases, with 14 bases lying between them. CDR3 size: 15 residues. The germline V gene encodes CDR1 LNHDA and CDR2 SQIVND (reference sequence). This chain's CDR3 is CASTDMTASTDTQYF. The CDR3 DNA follows: TGTGCCAGTACAGACATGACAGCTAGCACAGATACGCAGTATTTT.

The rearrangement links TRBV19 to TRBJ1-5; TRBD1 matches at 9 bases. Trimming took 7 bases from V and 5 from J; bases not matched to a gene: 6. Germline CDR1 is LNHDA and CDR2 is SQIVND (reference sequence). The CDR3 loop spans 14 amino acids. The CDR3 region is CASMVGQGDQPQHF. The CDR3 region has the DNA TGTGCCAGTATGGTGGGACAGGGCGATCAGCCCCAGCATTTT.

The V and J genes are TRBV11-3 and TRBJ1-4; 9 nucleotides agree with TRBD1. Germline V lookup: CDR1 SGHNT, CDR2 YENEEA. The CDR3 runs to 16 residues. V was clipped by 1 base and J by 6 bases; unmatched bases: 6. The CDR3 sequence is CASSLAGDRVDEKLFF. CDR3 sequence (DNA): TGTGCCAGCAGCTTAGCCGGGGACAGGGTTGATGAAAAACTGTTTTTT.